Listed below are T cell receptor beta chains from one sample, sequenced in a study of T cells after yellow fever vaccination. TCRdb fed the 5' RACE reads into MiXCR, producing one record per CDR3 protein. The profile shows fewer than 450,000 distinct CDR3 sequences, 3% to 4.5% of them singletons. Sample: PBMCs, taken 5 days after the yellow fever booster vaccination. Receptor source: a man between 18 and 29 years old who received the YFV17D yellow fever vaccine. The CDR3 runs from the conserved cysteine through the conserved F or W. D genes are given only for firm matches. Rows give clone size only sometimes, using once, few, many, or a class for an expanded clone.

>-|TRBV12-5|TRBJ2-5|few
CASGFGQSKETQYF
TGTGCTAGTGGTTTTGGGCAGAGTAAAGAGACCCAGTACTTC
>-|TRBV6-5|TRBJ2-7|-
CASSYSNVGGYEQYF
TGTGCCAGCAGTTACTCGAATGTGGGCGGTTACGAGCAGTACTTC
>TRBD1|TRBV7-2|TRBJ2-1|many
CASMTGAGNNEQFF
TGTGCCAGCATGACAGGGGCTGGGAACAATGAGCAGTTCTTC
>TRBD1|TRBV5-6|TRBJ2-1|-
CASSYDRVSDYNEQFF
TGTGCCAGCAGTTATGACAGGGTCTCTGACTACAATGAGCAGTTCTTC
>TRBD1|TRBV29-1|TRBJ1-5|few
CSVSKGAGNQPQHF
TGCAGCGTTTCGAAGGGGGCCGGCAATCAGCCCCAGCATTTT
>TRBD1|TRBV5-1|TRBJ1-3|-
CASSPGQPHDRIYF
TGCGCCAGCAGCCCGGGACAGCCCCACGACAGAATATATTTT
>TRBD1|TRBV6-2/TRBV6-3|TRBJ1-1|many
CASRQGGNTEAFF
TGTGCCAGCAGACAGGGGGGCAACACTGAAGCTTTCTTT
>-|TRBV5-1|TRBJ1-5|few
CASSVSGSSGQPQHF
TGCGCCAGCAGCGTCTCAGGTAGTTCCGGCCAGCCCCAGCATTTT
>TRBD1|TRBV15|TRBJ2-6|-
CATSRTTGSGANVLTF
TGTGCCACCAGCAGAACGACAGGGTCTGGGGCCAACGTCCTGACTTTC
>-|TRBV6-1|TRBJ2-5|-
CASSEQVRQETQYF
TGTGCCAGCAGTGAACAGGTCCGCCAAGAGACCCAGTACTTC
>-|TRBV30|TRBJ2-2|many
CAWSTWGSGELFF
TGTGCCTGGAGCACTTGGGGTTCCGGGGAGCTGTTTTTT
>TRBD1|TRBV18|TRBJ2-1|-
CASSPVDRGYNEQFF
TGTGCCAGCTCACCGGTGGACAGGGGGTACAATGAGCAGTTCTTC
>-|TRBV18|TRBJ1-3|many
CASSRDTGNTIYF
TGTGCCAGCTCACGGGACACTGGAAACACCATATATTTT
>-|TRBV7-2|TRBJ2-2|few
CASIQAGELFF
TGTGCCAGCATTCAGGCCGGGGAGCTGTTTTTT
>-|TRBV27|TRBJ2-1|many
CASRRVGQQFF
TGTGCCAGCCGCAGGGTCGGGCAGCAGTTCTTC
>-|TRBV24-1|TRBJ2-3|many
CATSDSTGQGQYTQYF
TGTGCCACCAGTGATTCCACCGGACAAGGGCAATATACGCAGTATTTT
>TRBD2|TRBV3-1|TRBJ2-3|many
CASSSLPGSSGVTDTQYF
TGTGCCAGCAGCTCCCTGCCGGGAAGTAGCGGGGTAACAGATACGCAGTATTTT
>TRBD1|TRBV4-3|TRBJ2-7|many
CASSQVPGQGVYEQYF
TGCGCCAGCAGCCAGGTCCCGGGACAGGGGGTTTACGAGCAGTACTTC
>-|TRBV29-1|TRBJ1-3|-
CSATQTGSAGNTIYF
TGCAGCGCTACCCAAACAGGGTCCGCTGGAAACACCATATATTTT
>TRBD2|TRBV6-2/TRBV6-3|TRBJ2-5|many
CASSSGGAQTQYF
TGTGCCAGCAGTTCCGGGGGGGCCCAGACCCAGTACTTC
>-|TRBV6-5|TRBJ1-5|-
CASSYSSRDQPQHF
TGTGCCAGCAGTTACTCGAGTAGGGACCAGCCCCAGCATTTT
>-|TRBV6-5|TRBJ2-5|-
CASYRQVGETQYF
TGTGCCAGCTACCGACAGGTTGGGGAGACCCAGTACTTC
>-|TRBV6-6|TRBJ2-5|few
CASSYSGGGYSKETQYF
TGTGCCAGCAGTTACTCCGGAGGGGGCTATAGTAAGGAGACCCAGTACTTC
>-|TRBV6-6|TRBJ1-5|-
CASSDPNQPQHF
TGTGCCAGCAGCGACCCTAATCAGCCCCAGCATTTT
>-|TRBV7-9|TRBJ2-5|few
CASSSRQTQETQYF
TGTGCCAGCAGCTCGCGACAGACCCAAGAGACCCAGTACTTC
>-|TRBV9|TRBJ1-3|many
CASSVGASGNTIYF
TGTGCCAGCAGCGTTGGGGCCTCCGGAAACACCATATATTTT
>-|TRBV4-1|TRBJ1-5|-
CASSQEFGGINQPQHF
TGCGCCAGCAGCCAAGAATTCGGGGGGATAAATCAGCCCCAGCATTTT
>-|TRBV20-1|TRBJ2-5|-
CSAPRVGSWGETQYF
TGCAGTGCCCCGCGGGTGGGGTCGTGGGGAGAGACCCAGTACTTC
>TRBD2|TRBV15|TRBJ2-1|many
CATSEPIAGGPRNEQFF
TGTGCCACCAGCGAACCAATAGCGGGGGGACCTCGCAATGAGCAGTTCTTC
>-|TRBV20-1|TRBJ2-4|-
CSAWTEPKNIQYF
TGCAGTGCTTGGACAGAGCCCAAAAACATTCAGTACTTC
>-|TRBV4-2|TRBJ2-5|few
CASSQDWISTSKGETQYF
TGTGCCAGCAGCCAAGATTGGATAAGCACCTCGAAGGGGGAGACCCAGTACTTC
>TRBD1|TRBV7-2|TRBJ1-2|-
CASSYPGTDYGYTF
TGTGCCAGCAGTTACCCCGGGACAGACTATGGCTACACCTTC
>-|TRBV7-9|TRBJ1-1|many
CASSSTGNTEAFF
TGTGCCAGCAGCTCGACAGGGAACACTGAAGCTTTCTTT
>-|TRBV4-1|TRBJ1-3|many
CASSQDRGTGNTIYF
TGCGCCAGCAGCCAAGACAGGGGTACGGGAAACACCATATATTTT
>-|TRBV6-2/TRBV6-3|TRBJ1-6|few
CASSQSRFVSPLHF
TGTGCCAGCAGTCAGTCGCGGTTTGTGAGTCCCCTCCACTTT